The entry that follows covers one T cell receptor (beta chain) sequence. Its matching antigen is unknown. These data originate in a study of PD-1 blockade in classical Hodgkin lymphoma. CDR1 and CDR2 (germline): SGHTA, FQGNSA. Trimming took off 5 bases at V and 7 bases at J, with 9 bases between the two ends. The CDR3 length is 12 residues. General study points: Repertoire difference causes, possibly disease activity or prior therapy, remain undefined. Relapsed/refractory patients reportedly had the lowest baseline TCR diversity, below newly diagnosed patients, who were below healthy donors.

Documented time point: newly diagnosed, previously untreated cHL patient sample. From thawed PBMCs, CD4+ T cells were purified using magnetic negative selection. PBMCs from untreated, newly diagnosed classical Hodgkin lymphoma were comparison samples. Sequencing was performed with immunoSEQ multiplex PCR; in TCRdb, only in-frame clones are kept and a portion is missing. The profile covers approximately 26,000 clones, with more than 80% appearing a single time and less than 0.65% taken by the ten largest. The origin of this receptor is a human donor with classical Hodgkin lymphoma. The rearrangement joins TRBV7-2 to TRBJ2-1; D gene unclear. The source material was CD4+ T cells from blood. The CDR3 reads CASSRGWNEQFF. The CDR3, as DNA: TGTGCCAGCAGCCGAGGTTGGAATGAGCAGTTCTTC.